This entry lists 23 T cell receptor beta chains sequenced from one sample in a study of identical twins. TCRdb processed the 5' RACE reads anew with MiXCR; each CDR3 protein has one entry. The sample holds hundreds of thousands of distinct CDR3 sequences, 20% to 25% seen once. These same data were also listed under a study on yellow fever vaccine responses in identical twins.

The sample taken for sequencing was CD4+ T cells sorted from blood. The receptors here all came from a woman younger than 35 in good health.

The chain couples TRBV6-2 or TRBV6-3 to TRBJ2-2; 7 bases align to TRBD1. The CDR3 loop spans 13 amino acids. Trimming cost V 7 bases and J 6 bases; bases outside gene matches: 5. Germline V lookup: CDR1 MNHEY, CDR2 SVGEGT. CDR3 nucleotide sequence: TGTGCCAGCACCGGGACAGCCGCCGGGGAGCTGTTTTTT. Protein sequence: CASTGTAAGELFF.

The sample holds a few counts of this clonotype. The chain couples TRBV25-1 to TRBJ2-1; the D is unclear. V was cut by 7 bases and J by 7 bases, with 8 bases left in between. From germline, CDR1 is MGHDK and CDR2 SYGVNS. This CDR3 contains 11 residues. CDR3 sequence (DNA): TGTGCCAGCAAGGTTGGGAATGAGCAGTTCTTC. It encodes CASKVGNEQFF. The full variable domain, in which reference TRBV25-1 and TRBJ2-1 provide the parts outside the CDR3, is EADIYQTPRYLVIGTGKKITLECSQTMGHDKMYWYQQDPGMELHLIHYSYGVNSTEKGDLSSESTVSRIRTEHFPLTLESARPSHTSQYLCASKVGNEQFFGPGTRLTVL.

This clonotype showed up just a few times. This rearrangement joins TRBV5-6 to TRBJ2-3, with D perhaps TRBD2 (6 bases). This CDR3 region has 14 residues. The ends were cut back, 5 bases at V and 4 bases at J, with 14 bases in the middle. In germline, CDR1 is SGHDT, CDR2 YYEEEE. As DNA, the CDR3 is TGTGCCAGCAGGCCGGGAAGGAGGGCAGATACGCAGTATTTT. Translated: CASRPGRRADTQYF.

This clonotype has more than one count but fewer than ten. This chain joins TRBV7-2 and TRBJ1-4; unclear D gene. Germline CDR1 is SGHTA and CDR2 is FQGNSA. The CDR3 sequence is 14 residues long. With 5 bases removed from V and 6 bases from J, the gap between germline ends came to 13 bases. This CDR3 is CASSRDPSDEKLFF. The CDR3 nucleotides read TGTGCCAGCAGCCGGGATCCGTCGGATGAAAAACTGTTTTTT.

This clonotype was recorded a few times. CDR3 nucleotide sequence: TGTGCCAGCAGAGACAGGGCAGATTCACCCCTCCACTTT. Translated, it gives CASRDRADSPLHF. The V and J genes are TRBV7-9 and TRBJ1-6, with 7 bases that match TRBD1. The CDR3 runs 13 residues. From germline, CDR1 is SEHNR and CDR2 FQNEAQ (reference sequence). V was pared by 6 bases and J by 8 bases, with 4 bases of the junction left unmatched. The full variable domain, in which reference TRBV7-9 and TRBJ1-6 provide the parts outside the CDR3, is DTGVSQNPRHKITKRGQNVTFRCDPISEHNRLYWYRQTLGQGPEFLTYFQNEAQLEKSRLLSDRFSAERPKGSFSTLEIQRTEQGDSAMYLCASRDRADSPLHFGNGTRLTVT.

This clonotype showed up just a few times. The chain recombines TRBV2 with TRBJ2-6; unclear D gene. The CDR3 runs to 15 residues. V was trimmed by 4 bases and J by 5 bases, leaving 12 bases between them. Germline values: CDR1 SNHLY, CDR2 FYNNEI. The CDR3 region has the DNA TGTGCCAGCAGTGTTGACCCGGGCTGGGCCAACGTCCTGACTTTC. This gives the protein CASSVDPGWANVLTF.

The CDR3 loop is CASRISGLAGLYEQYF. CDR3 bases: TGTGCCAGTAGGATCAGTGGGCTAGCGGGACTGTACGAGCAGTACTTC. The chain recombines TRBV19 with TRBJ2-7; 9 bases align to TRBD2. Germline CDR1 reads LNHDA; CDR2 reads SQIVND (reference sequence). J was trimmed by 4 bases and V by 6 bases; bases with no gene match: 13. CDR3 length: 16 amino acids.

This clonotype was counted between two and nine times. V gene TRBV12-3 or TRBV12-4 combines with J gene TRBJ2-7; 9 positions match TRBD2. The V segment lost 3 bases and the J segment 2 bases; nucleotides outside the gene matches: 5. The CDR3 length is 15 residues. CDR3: CASSFQAGGPYEQYF. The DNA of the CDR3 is TGTGCCAGCAGTTTTCAGGCGGGAGGGCCCTACGAGCAGTACTTC.

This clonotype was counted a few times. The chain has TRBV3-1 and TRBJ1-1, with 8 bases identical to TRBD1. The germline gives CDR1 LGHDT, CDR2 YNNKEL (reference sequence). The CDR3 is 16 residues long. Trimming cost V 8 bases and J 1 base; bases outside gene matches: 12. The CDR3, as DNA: TGTGCCAGCCACCCTTCAGACAGGGGCCAGAACACTGAAGCTTTCTTT. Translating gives CASHPSDRGQNTEAFF.

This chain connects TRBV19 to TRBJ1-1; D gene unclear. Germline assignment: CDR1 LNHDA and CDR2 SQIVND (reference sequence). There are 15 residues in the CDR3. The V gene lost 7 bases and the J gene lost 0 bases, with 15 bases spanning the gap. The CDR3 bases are TGTGCCAGTATCGACACGCGCTCCTTGAACACTGAAGCTTTCTTT. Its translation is CASIDTRSLNTEAFF.

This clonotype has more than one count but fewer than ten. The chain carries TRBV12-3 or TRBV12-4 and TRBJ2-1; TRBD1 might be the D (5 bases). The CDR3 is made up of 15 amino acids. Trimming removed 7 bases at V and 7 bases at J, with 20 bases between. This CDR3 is CASTFSRGSGNEQFF. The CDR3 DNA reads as TGTGCCAGCACCTTTTCTAGGGGCAGTGGAAATGAGCAGTTCTTC.

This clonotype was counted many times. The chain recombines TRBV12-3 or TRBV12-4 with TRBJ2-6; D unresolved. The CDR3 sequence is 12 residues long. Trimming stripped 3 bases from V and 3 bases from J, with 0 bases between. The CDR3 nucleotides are TGTGCCAGCAGTTTTGGGGCCAACGTCCTGACTTTC. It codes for CASSFGANVLTF.

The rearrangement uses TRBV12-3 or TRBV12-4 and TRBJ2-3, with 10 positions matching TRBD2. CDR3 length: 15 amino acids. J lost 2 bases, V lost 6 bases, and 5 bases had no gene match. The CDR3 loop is CASSRTSGITDTQYF. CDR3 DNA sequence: TGTGCCAGCAGCCGGACTAGCGGCATCACAGATACGCAGTATTTT.

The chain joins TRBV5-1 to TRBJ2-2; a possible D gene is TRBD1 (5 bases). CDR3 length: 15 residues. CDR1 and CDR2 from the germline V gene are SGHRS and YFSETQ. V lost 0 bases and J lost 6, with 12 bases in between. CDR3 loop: CASSLEGSVSGELFF. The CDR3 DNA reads TGCGCCAGCAGCTTGGAGGGGTCCGTCTCCGGGGAGCTGTTTTTT.

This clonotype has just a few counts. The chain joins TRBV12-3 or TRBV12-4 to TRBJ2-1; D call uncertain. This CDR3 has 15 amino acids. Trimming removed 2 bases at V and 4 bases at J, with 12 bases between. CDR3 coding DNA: TGTGCCAGCAGTTTACTCGTTGGTCAGTACAATGAGCAGTTCTTC. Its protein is CASSLLVGQYNEQFF.

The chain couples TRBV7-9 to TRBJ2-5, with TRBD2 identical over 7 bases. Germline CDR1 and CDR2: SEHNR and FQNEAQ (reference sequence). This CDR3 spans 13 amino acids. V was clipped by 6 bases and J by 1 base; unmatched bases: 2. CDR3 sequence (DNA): TGTGCCAGCAGTTGGGGGGGCCAAGAGACCCAGTACTTC. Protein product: CASSWGGQETQYF.

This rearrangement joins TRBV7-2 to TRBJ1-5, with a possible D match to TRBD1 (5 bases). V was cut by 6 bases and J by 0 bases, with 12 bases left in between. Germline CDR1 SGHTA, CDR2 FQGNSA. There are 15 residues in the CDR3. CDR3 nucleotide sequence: TGTGCCAGCAGAGGTTTAGGGGCTAGCAATCAGCCCCAGCATTTT. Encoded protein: CASRGLGASNQPQHF.

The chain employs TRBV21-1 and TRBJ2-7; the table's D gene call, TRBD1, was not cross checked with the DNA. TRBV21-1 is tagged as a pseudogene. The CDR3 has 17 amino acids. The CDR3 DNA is TGTGCCAGCAGCAGGAAAAACGGGACACCTAAACTCTACGAGCAGTACGTC. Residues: CASSRKNGTPKLYEQYV.

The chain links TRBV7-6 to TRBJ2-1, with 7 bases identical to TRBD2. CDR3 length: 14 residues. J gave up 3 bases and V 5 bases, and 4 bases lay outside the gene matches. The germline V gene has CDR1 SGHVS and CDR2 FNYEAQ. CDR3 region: CASSRDYNYNEQFF. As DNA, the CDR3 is TGTGCCAGCAGCCGGGACTACAACTACAATGAGCAGTTCTTC. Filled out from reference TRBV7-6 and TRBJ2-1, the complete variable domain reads GAGVSQSPRYKVTKRGQDVALRCDPISGHVSLYWYRQALGQGPEFLTYFNYEAQQDKSGLPNDRFSAERPEGSISTLTIQRTEQRDSAMYRCASSRDYNYNEQFFGPGTRLTVL.

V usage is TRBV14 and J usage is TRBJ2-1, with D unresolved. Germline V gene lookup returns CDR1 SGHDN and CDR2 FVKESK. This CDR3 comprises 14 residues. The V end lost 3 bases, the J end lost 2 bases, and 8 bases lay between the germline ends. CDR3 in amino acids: CASSQAGPYNEQFF. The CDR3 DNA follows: TGTGCCAGCAGCCAGGCAGGCCCCTACAATGAGCAGTTCTTC.

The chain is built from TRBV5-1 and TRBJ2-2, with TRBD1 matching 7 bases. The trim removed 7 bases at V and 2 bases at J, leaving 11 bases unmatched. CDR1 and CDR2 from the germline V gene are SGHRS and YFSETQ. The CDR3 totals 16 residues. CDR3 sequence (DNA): TGCGCCAGCGGATTACAGGGGCGGATAAACACCGGGGAGCTGTTTTTT. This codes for CASGLQGRINTGELFF.

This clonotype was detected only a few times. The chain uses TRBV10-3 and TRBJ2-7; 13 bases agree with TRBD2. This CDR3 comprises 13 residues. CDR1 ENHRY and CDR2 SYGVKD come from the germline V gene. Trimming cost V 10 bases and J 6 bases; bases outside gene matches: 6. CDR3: CATSGTSGTEQYF. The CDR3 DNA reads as TGTGCCACCTCCGGGACTAGCGGGACCGAGCAGTACTTC.

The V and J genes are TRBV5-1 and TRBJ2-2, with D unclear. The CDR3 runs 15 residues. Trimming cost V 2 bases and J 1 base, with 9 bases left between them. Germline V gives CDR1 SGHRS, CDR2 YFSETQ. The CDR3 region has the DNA TGCGCCAGCAGCTTCGGTCCCGGGAACACCGGGGAGCTGTTTTTT. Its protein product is CASSFGPGNTGELFF.